Following are 5 T cell receptor beta chains from one sample sequenced in a study of cytomegalovirus exposure and HLA in healthy donors. PCR amplification relied on 60 Vbeta primers (plus 13 Jbeta primers). Using immunoSEQ multiplex PCR, the repertoire was profiled, and TCRdb retains in-frame clones only, with some absent. The table records roughly 180,000 clones, about 82% of them present only once. Specimen: PBMCs. The receptors derive from a woman aged 30 to 39 in good health and CMV-seronegative.

V is TRBV6-1 and J is TRBJ2-1; maybe TRBD2 (7 bases). Germline assignment: CDR1 MNHNS and CDR2 SASEGT. V dropped 4 bases and J dropped 5 bases, with 15 bases sitting between them. The CDR3 covers 15 residues. The CDR3 DNA sequence: TGTGCCAGCAGTGTGGGGGGGCAGCTCCACAATGAGCAGTTCTTC. Protein sequence: CASSVGGQLHNEQFF.

This clone showed up just a few times. V gene TRBV7-9 combines with J gene TRBJ2-7, with 9 bases aligning to TRBD1. The CDR3 is made up of 15 amino acids. CDR1 SEHNR and CDR2 FQNEAQ come from the germline V gene (reference sequence). The trim removed 5 bases at V and 5 bases at J, leaving 10 bases unmatched. CDR3 amino acids: CASSRQDRGKHEQYF. CDR3 DNA: TGTGCCAGCAGCCGACAGGACAGGGGAAAACACGAGCAGTACTTC.

The V and J genes are TRBV5-6 and TRBJ2-7; no reliable D call. The CDR3 totals 14 residues. CDR1 and CDR2 (germline): SGHDT, YYEEEE. The germline V and J ends were trimmed by 1 base and 0 bases, with 8 bases remaining between them. CDR3 coding DNA: TGTGCCAGCAGCTTGTTAGAGCCCTCCTACGAGCAGTACTTC. This codes for CASSLLEPSYEQYF.

This clone was seen more than once but under ten times. The chain is built from TRBV15 and TRBJ2-7; D perhaps matches TRBD1 (5 bases). Trimming removed 0 bases at V and 6 bases at J, with 15 bases between. CDR1 LNHNV and CDR2 YYDKDF come from the germline V gene (reference sequence). There are 15 residues in the CDR3. As DNA, the CDR3 is TGTGCCACCAGCAGAGATGAAGACAGAACGCCCGAGCAGTACTTC. Translated: CATSRDEDRTPEQYF.

V gene TRBV4-3 combines with J gene TRBJ2-7, with 9 nucleotides matching TRBD1. This CDR3 is 16 amino acids long. Losses at the gene ends were 3 bases for V and 0 bases for J; bases not matched to a gene: 6. Per germline, CDR1 LGHNA and CDR2 YSLEER. In DNA form, the CDR3 reads TGCGCCAGCAGCCATGATACAGGGGGCCTCTCCTACGAGCAGTACTTC. It codes for CASSHDTGGLSYEQYF.